Presented here are 26 T cell receptor beta chains from one specimen sequenced in a study of blood T cell repertoires in COVID-19. TCRdb keeps only in-frame clones here, not all; method: immunoSEQ multiplex PCR. The data contain 250,000 or so clones, roughly 82% of them singletons. The sequenced sample was PBMCs or T cells enriched from blood (not recorded which). These receptors were taken from a woman aged 45-65 years who had recovered from COVID-19.

V is TRBV21-1 and J is TRBJ1-2. TRBV21-1 is described as a pseudogene. The CDR3 loop spans 15 amino acids. The CDR3 protein is CASSKEKSVTSGYTF. The CDR3 bases are TGTGCCAGCAGCAAAGAAAAGTCGGTTACGAGCGGCTACACCTTC.

This sequence joins TRBV6-5 and TRBJ2-1; D might be TRBD2 (6 bases). The CDR3 length is 14 residues. Between the trimmed V and J ends, which lost 7 bases and 6 bases, there was a span of 16 bases. CDR1 MNHEY and CDR2 SVGAGI come from the germline V gene. As DNA, the CDR3 is TGTGCCAGCACCGTCCCCGGGAGCGGCAATGAGCAGTTCTTC. Encoded protein: CASTVPGSGNEQFF.

V usage is TRBV11-3 and J usage is TRBJ2-7; a weak D match, TRBD2 (6 bases). The CDR3 is made up of 13 amino acids. The V end lost 3 bases, the J end lost 3 bases, and 9 bases lay between the germline ends. Germline CDR1 and CDR2: SGHNT and YENEEA. This CDR3 reads CASSFGRVYEQYF. The CDR3 DNA is TGTGCCAGCAGCTTCGGGAGAGTCTACGAGCAGTACTTC.

This chain links TRBV18 with TRBJ2-7; the D gene is possibly TRBD1 (5 bases). The CDR3 runs to 14 residues. V lost 3 bases and J 0 bases, leaving 9 bases between the germline ends. Germline V lookup: CDR1 KGHSH, CDR2 LQKENI. The CDR3: CASSPSTASYEQYF. DNA of the CDR3: TGTGCCAGCTCACCTTCGACAGCCTCCTACGAGCAGTACTTC.

In this sample, this clone turned up a few times. This chain links TRBV11-1 with TRBJ2-2; D call uncertain. The germline CDR1 and CDR2 sequences are SGHAT and FQDESV (reference sequence). V shed 1 base and J shed 6 bases, with 9 bases lying between them. The CDR3 runs to 14 residues. The CDR3 nucleotides are TGTGCCAGCAGCTTAGATCTAGGAGCCGGGGAGCTGTTTTTT. This gives the protein CASSLDLGAGELFF. Based on the CDR3 plus reference TRBV11-1 and TRBJ2-2, the full variable domain is EAEVAQSPRYKITEKSQAVAFWCDPISGHATLYWYRQILGQGPELLVQFQDESVVDDSQLPKDRFSAERLKGVDSTLKIQPAELGDSAMYLCASSLDLGAGELFFGEGSRLTVL.

The chain combines TRBV7-2 with TRBJ1-2; D is unclear. The V end was cut by 4 bases, the J end by 6 bases, with 15 bases between. The CDR3 totals 14 residues. CDR1 and CDR2 from the germline V gene are SGHTA and FQGNSA. In DNA, the CDR3 is TGTGCCAGCAGCTCCCGAGCCGCTGAGGATGGCTACACCTTC. This sequence encodes CASSSRAAEDGYTF.

This clone has just a few counts. This chain uses TRBV3-1 (or the pseudogene TRBV3-2) with TRBJ2-7, with 8 bases lining up with TRBD1. The CDR3 loop spans 15 amino acids. V lost 0 bases to trimming and J lost 3 bases; unmatched junction nucleotides: 4. Germline V gene data show CDR1 as LGHDT and CDR2 as YNNKEL (reference sequence). Here the CDR3 DNA reads TGTGCCAGCAGCCAAGATGCAACAGGGGGCTACGAGCAGTACTTC. Protein product: CASSQDATGGYEQYF.

V gene TRBV11-3 combines with J gene TRBJ1-5; 7 nucleotides line up with TRBD1. The CDR3 is 13 residues long. From germline, CDR1 is SGHNT and CDR2 YENEEA. The trim removed 5 bases at V and 5 bases at J, leaving 3 bases unmatched. The CDR3 region is CASSRGTDQPQHF. The CDR3, as DNA: TGTGCCAGCAGCCGCGGGACAGATCAGCCCCAGCATTTT. The full variable domain, its missing parts supplied by reference TRBV11-3 and TRBJ1-5, is EAGVVQSPRYKIIEKKQPVAFWCNPISGHNTLYWYLQNLGQGPELLIRYENEEAVDDSQLPKDRFSAERLKGVDSTLKIQPAELGDSAVYLCASSRGTDQPQHFGDGTRLSIL.

This clone was picked up one time. The rearrangement uses TRBV6-1 and TRBJ1-3, with D possibly being TRBD1 (5 bases). In germline, CDR1 is MNHNS, CDR2 SASEGT. CDR3 size: 17 residues. V dropped 2 bases and J dropped 0 bases, with 14 bases sitting between them. CDR3 bases: TGTGCCAGCAGTGAAAGGGGTCGGATAGTCTCTGGAAACACCATATATTTT. This encodes CASSERGRIVSGNTIYF.

V usage is TRBV5-6 and J usage is TRBJ2-5; D is undetermined. Looked up from germline, CDR1 is SGHDT and CDR2 is YYEEEE. The CDR3 has 11 amino acids. The V end was cut by 3 bases, the J end by 4 bases, with 4 bases between. The CDR3 region has the DNA TGTGCCAGCAGCTCCATAGAGACCCAGTACTTC. This sequence encodes CASSSIETQYF.

The chain has TRBV11-1 and TRBJ2-7; 9 positions agree with TRBD1. This CDR3 contains 13 residues. Germline CDR1 and CDR2: SGHAT and FQDESV (reference sequence). The V segment lost 5 bases and the J segment 9 bases; nucleotides outside the gene matches: 8. The CDR3 nucleotides are TGTGCCAGCAGCCGGGACAGGGAGCCTGGGCAGTACTTC. Translating gives CASSRDREPGQYF.

The table lists this clone with a few counts. The chain links TRBV27 to TRBJ1-2, with 7 bases that match TRBD1. The CDR3 contains 15 residues. CDR1 MNHEY and CDR2 SMNVEV come from the germline V gene (reference sequence). The trim removed 8 bases at V and 4 bases at J, leaving 13 bases unmatched. In DNA form, the CDR3 reads TGTGCCAGCCCGACAGGGAAGAAACCCAGCTATGGCTACACCTTC. This codes for CASPTGKKPSYGYTF.

This sequence joins TRBV5-4 and TRBJ2-3; 11 nucleotides match TRBD2. Germline CDR1 is SGHNT and CDR2 is YYREEE (reference sequence). The CDR3 extends over 16 amino acids. V lost 2 bases and J lost 3; bases outside the gene matches: 5. The CDR3 sequence: CASSFPGLAVTDTQYF. CDR3 nucleotide sequence: TGTGCCAGCAGCTTCCCGGGACTAGCGGTTACAGATACGCAGTATTTT.

This clone came up once. V usage is TRBV7-9 and J usage is TRBJ1-1; D gene unclear. CDR3 size: 14 residues. V lost 5 bases and J lost 4, with 14 bases in between. Germline values: CDR1 SEHNR, CDR2 FQNEAQ (reference sequence). CDR3 region: CASSLRPEVTEAFF. For the CDR3, the DNA is TGTGCCAGCAGCCTGCGGCCTGAGGTCACTGAAGCTTTCTTT. Together with reference TRBV7-9 and TRBJ1-1, the CDR3 gives the full variable domain: DTGVSQNPRHKITKRGQNVTFRCDPISEHNRLYWYRQTLGQGPEFLTYFQNEAQLEKSRLLSDRFSAERPKGSFSTLEIQRTEQGDSAMYLCASSLRPEVTEAFFGQGTRLTVV.

Note on this clone: A junction end diverges from the germline sequence, so it may reflect a read error. This rearrangement joins TRBV6-1 to TRBJ1-3; 7 positions match TRBD1. There are 14 residues in the CDR3. Germline assignment: CDR1 MNHNS and CDR2 SASEGT. The CDR3 spells CASREGGRGNTIYF. The CDR3 DNA is TGTGCCAGCAGAGAAGGGGGCAGGGGAAACACCATATATTTT.

The V and J genes are TRBV6-5 and TRBJ1-6; D unclear. The V end was cut by 7 bases, the J end by 7 bases, with 11 bases between. The V gene's germline CDR1 is MNHEY and CDR2 SVGAGI. The CDR3 is 13 amino acids. This CDR3 is CASKERTNSPLHF. For the CDR3, the DNA is TGTGCCAGCAAGGAGCGTACGAATTCACCCCTCCACTTT.

This chain joins TRBV5-4 and TRBJ2-7; 7 bases align to TRBD1. After removal of 1 base from V and 3 bases from J, the junction contained 4 bases not matched to a gene. The germline gives CDR1 SGHNT, CDR2 YYREEE (reference sequence). The CDR3 is 14 amino acids. CDR3 nucleotide sequence: TGTGCCAGCAGCTTGAGTGGGACAGACTACGAGCAGTACTTC. Translating gives CASSLSGTDYEQYF.

V gene TRBV4-3 combines with J gene TRBJ1-2; 8 nucleotides agree with TRBD1. Per germline, CDR1 LGHNA and CDR2 YSLEER. V was pared by 4 bases and J by 4 bases, with 14 bases of the junction left unmatched. The CDR3 length is 17 residues. The CDR3 here is CASSRNTGGLRGYGYTF. In DNA form, the CDR3 reads TGCGCCAGCAGCCGAAATACAGGGGGATTACGGGGCTATGGCTACACCTTC.

J is TRBJ2-5 and V is TRBV11-2; the D gene is possibly TRBD2 (6 bases). The germline CDR1 and CDR2 sequences are SGHAT and FQNNGV. The CDR3 covers 13 residues. Trimming removed 4 bases at V and 5 bases at J, with 11 bases between. The CDR3 loop is CASSSSGGETQYF. CDR3 sequence (DNA): TGTGCCAGCAGCTCCTCTGGGGGGGAGACCCAGTACTTC.

The chain is built from TRBV18 and TRBJ2-5, with TRBD2 as a possible D gene (6 bases). V was shortened by 2 bases and J by 7 bases, with 11 bases between the two germline ends. Germline lookup yields CDR1 KGHSH and CDR2 LQKENI. The CDR3 length is 13 residues. The CDR3 spells CASSPTGEGTQYF. The CDR3 bases are TGTGCCAGCTCACCAACGGGAGAAGGGACCCAGTACTTC.

DNA of the CDR3: TGTGCCAGCAGTCCACGGGGGACAGGGGGCCTGGATACGCAGTATTTT. It specifies CASSPRGTGGLDTQYF. V gene TRBV27 combines with J gene TRBJ2-3; TRBD1 aligns across 12 bases. V shed 5 bases and J 6 bases; nucleotides not matched to a gene: 9. CDR3 size: 16 residues. Germline CDR1 and CDR2: MNHEY and SMNVEV (reference sequence).

V is TRBV9 and J is TRBJ2-1; D gene uncertain. The ends were cut back, 0 bases at V and 9 bases at J, with 10 bases in the middle. The CDR3 is made up of 13 amino acids. Germline CDR1 and CDR2: SGDLS and YYNGEE. The CDR3 region has the DNA TGTGCCAGCAGCGTAGTCCATGAGAGTGAGCAGTTCTTC. Protein product: CASSVVHESEQFF.

The V and J genes are TRBV11-2 and TRBJ2-1; D is perhaps TRBD2 (7 bases). The germline gives CDR1 SGHAT, CDR2 FQNNGV. CDR3 size: 15 residues. V lost 4 bases and J 8 bases, leaving 18 bases between the germline ends. The DNA of the CDR3 is TGTGCCAGCAGCTCGATCAGAGGGGGGAGGGATGAGCAGTTCTTC. Translating gives CASSSIRGGRDEQFF.

The rearrangement joins TRBV5-1 to TRBJ2-5; TRBD2 matches at 8 bases. Unmatched junction bases numbered 4, after V lost 7 bases and J lost 2 bases. The length of the CDR3 is 13 residues. Germline CDR1 reads SGHRS; CDR2 reads YFSETQ. CDR3 sequence reads: CASGTGGQETQYF. Here the CDR3 DNA reads TGCGCCAGCGGGACGGGGGGGCAAGAGACCCAGTACTTC.

The V and J genes are TRBV7-9 and TRBJ2-5, with 7 nucleotides matching TRBD2. In germline, CDR1 is SEHNR, CDR2 FQNEAQ (reference sequence). The CDR3 has 15 residues. The ends lost 1 base at V and 2 bases at J; junction bases unmatched: 4. The CDR3 sequence: CASSLESSGQETQYF. The DNA of the CDR3 is TGTGCCAGCAGCTTAGAATCTAGCGGTCAAGAGACCCAGTACTTC.

This chain joins TRBV28 and TRBJ2-3; 10 bases agree with TRBD1. V was clipped by 5 bases and J by 5 bases; unmatched bases: 10. The CDR3 length is 16 residues. Looked up from germline, CDR1 is MDHEN and CDR2 is SYDVKM. The DNA for the CDR3 is TGTGCCAGCAGTGAAGGGACAGGGGCTTTGCAAGATACGCAGTATTTT. Its protein is CASSEGTGALQDTQYF.